This T cell receptor (beta chain) came from a study of identical twins. This clonotype was detected only a few times. V dropped 6 bases and J dropped 8 bases, with 13 bases sitting between them. The CDR3 length is 13 residues. TCRdb reprocessed the 5' RACE reads with MiXCR, giving one entry per CDR3 protein. The table has around 960,000 distinct CDR3 sequences, 9% to 15% seen once; the top ten hold 1.5% to 2%. These data also featured in a second study, about yellow fever vaccine responses in identical twins.

V gene TRBV12-3 or TRBV12-4 combines with J gene TRBJ2-2, with D unresolved. The TCR was taken from a woman in her late teens or twenties in good health. Material for sequencing was PBMCs. The CDR3 reads CASSLNELGELFF. The CDR3 DNA reads as TGTGCCAGCAGCTTGAACGAACTAGGGGAGCTGTTTTTT.